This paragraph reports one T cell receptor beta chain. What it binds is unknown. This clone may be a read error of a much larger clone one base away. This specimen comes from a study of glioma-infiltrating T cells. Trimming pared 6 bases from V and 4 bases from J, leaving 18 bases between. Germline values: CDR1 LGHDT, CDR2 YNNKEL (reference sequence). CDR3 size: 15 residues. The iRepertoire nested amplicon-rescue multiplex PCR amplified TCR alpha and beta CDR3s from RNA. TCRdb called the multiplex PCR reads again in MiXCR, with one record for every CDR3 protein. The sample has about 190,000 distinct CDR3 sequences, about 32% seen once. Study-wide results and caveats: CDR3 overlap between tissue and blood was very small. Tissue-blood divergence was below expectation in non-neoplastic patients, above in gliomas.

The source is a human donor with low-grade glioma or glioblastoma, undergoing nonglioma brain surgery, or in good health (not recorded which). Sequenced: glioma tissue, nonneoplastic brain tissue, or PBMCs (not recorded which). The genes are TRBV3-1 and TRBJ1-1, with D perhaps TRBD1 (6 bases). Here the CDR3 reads CASSPQTGVGTEAFF. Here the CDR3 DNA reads TGTGCCAGCAGTCCCCAGACAGGAGTAGGCACTGAAGCTTTCTTT.